Listed below are T cell receptor beta chains from one sample, sequenced in a study of cytotoxic CD8 clonotypes in ibrutinib-treated CLL. Produced via immunoSEQ multiplex PCR; TCRdb's table is partial and in-frame only. The sample records some 200,000 clones, around 70% being singletons. Here the sequenced sample was PBMCs, taken after 12 months of ibrutinib treatment. The receptors originated from a human donor with chronic lymphocytic leukemia. Both conserved end residues are part of each CDR3. D genes are given only for firm matches. Size is stated for part of the rows, as once, few or many counts, or as a class when the clone is expanded.

CDR3: CASGSPTGAYGTLHF
DNA: TGTGCTAGTGGTTCACCAACGGGGGCCTACGGAACCCTCCACTTT
size: NA
D: NA
J: TRBJ1-6
V: TRBV12-5

CDR3: CASSLDPNYGYTF
DNA: TGTGCCAGCAGCCTCGACCCTAACTATGGCTACACCTTC
size: NA
D: NA
J: TRBJ1-2
V: TRBV7-9

CDR3: CAWGAPGERDTEAFF
DNA: TGTGCCTGGGGAGCTCCGGGGGAGAGAGACACTGAAGCTTTCTTT
size: NA
D: NA
J: TRBJ1-1
V: TRBV30

CDR3: CASSPGHEGADTQYF
DNA: TGCGCCAGCAGCCCGGGACACGAAGGCGCAGATACGCAGTATTTT
size: once
D: NA
J: TRBJ2-3
V: TRBV5-1

CDR3: CASEKSTDTQYF
DNA: TGTGCCAGCGAAAAGAGCACAGATACGCAGTATTTT
size: NA
D: NA
J: TRBJ2-3
V: TRBV2

CDR3: CASRPPGGAADYEQYF
DNA: TGTGCCAGCAGACCCCCCGGGGGGGCGGCAGACTACGAGCAGTACTTC
size: few
D: TRBD2
J: TRBJ2-7
V: TRBV28

CDR3: CASSGRTSGNEQFF
DNA: TGTGCCAGCAGCGGGCGGACTAGCGGCAATGAGCAGTTCTTC
size: once
D: TRBD2
J: TRBJ2-1
V: TRBV9

CDR3: CASSYLSGNPPYEQYF
DNA: TGTGCCAGCAGTTATCTGTCCGGGAACCCCCCTTACGAGCAGTACTTC
size: NA
D: NA
J: TRBJ2-7
V: TRBV6-5

CDR3: CASSLTNPNRIDRASRELFF
DNA: TGTGCCAGCAGCTTAACCAACCCGAACCGGATAGACAGGGCGAGCAGGGAGCTGTTTTTT
size: NA
D: TRBD1
J: TRBJ2-2
V: TRBV7-3

CDR3: CAWSVGQGPYYTF
DNA: TGTGCCTGGAGTGTCGGACAGGGCCCTTACTACACCTTC
size: NA
D: TRBD1
J: TRBJ1-2
V: TRBV30

CDR3: CASSPGTTGMGRGGYTF
DNA: TGTGCCAGCAGCCCAGGGACTACAGGGATGGGCCGGGGTGGCTACACCTTC
size: NA
D: NA
J: TRBJ1-2
V: TRBV7-9

CDR3: CASSLGTQSDTQYF
DNA: TGTGCCAGCAGCCTAGGAACCCAATCAGATACGCAGTATTTT
size: NA
D: NA
J: TRBJ2-3
V: TRBV2

CDR3: CASSQVLATEVADTQYF
DNA: TGCGCCAGCAGCCAAGTTCTGGCGACTGAGGTGGCAGATACGCAGTATTTT
size: NA
D: NA
J: TRBJ2-3
V: TRBV4-3

CDR3: CASSRTPKRLAGYQETQYF
DNA: TGTGCCAGCAGTCGTACCCCGAAAAGACTAGCGGGGTACCAAGAGACCCAGTACTTC
size: NA
D: TRBD2
J: TRBJ2-5
V: TRBV28

CDR3: CAWRRLAGGQGNEQFF
DNA: TGTGCCTGGAGAAGACTAGCGGGGGGGCAGGGCAATGAGCAGTTCTTC
size: NA
D: TRBD2
J: TRBJ2-1
V: TRBV30

CDR3: CASSPQDRAYSPLHF
DNA: TGTGCCAGCAGCCCCCAGGACAGGGCTTATTCACCCCTCCACTTT
size: NA
D: TRBD1
J: TRBJ1-6
V: TRBV13

CDR3: CASSPFAGLVDTQYF
DNA: TGTGCCAGCTCACCCTTTGCAGGGCTTGTAGATACGCAGTATTTT
size: NA
D: NA
J: TRBJ2-3
V: TRBV18

CDR3: CASSLGGTRTGELFF
DNA: TGTGCCAGCAGCTTAGGTGGGACCCGCACCGGGGAGCTGTTTTTT
size: NA
D: NA
J: TRBJ2-2
V: TRBV7-2

CDR3: CASSPRQESNGYTF
DNA: TGTGCCAGCTCACCTAGACAGGAGAGTAATGGCTACACCTTC
size: NA
D: NA
J: TRBJ1-2
V: TRBV18

CDR3: CASSGRQSNTEAFF
DNA: TGTGCCAGCTCAGGCAGACAGTCGAACACTGAAGCTTTCTTT
size: NA
D: NA
J: TRBJ1-1
V: TRBV6-1

CDR3: CASSVFRERSSYNSPLHF
DNA: TGTGCCAGCAGTGTTTTTAGAGAGAGAAGCTCCTATAATTCACCCCTCCACTTT
size: NA
D: NA
J: TRBJ1-6
V: TRBV2

CDR3: CASTRANTGELFF
DNA: TGTGCCAGCACCCGGGCGAACACCGGGGAGCTGTTTTTT
size: NA
D: NA
J: TRBJ2-2
V: TRBV27

CDR3: CASSELGYYSNSPLHF
DNA: TGTGCCAGCAGTGAATTGGGGTATTATTCGAATTCACCCCTCCACTTT
size: many
D: NA
J: TRBJ1-6
V: TRBV25-1

CDR3: CASSPTVSLGTEAFF
DNA: TGTGCCAGCAGCCCCACGGTGTCCCTGGGCACTGAAGCTTTCTTT
size: NA
D: NA
J: TRBJ1-1
V: TRBV7-8

CDR3: CASSLFYGYTF
DNA: TGTGCCAGCAGTTTATTCTATGGCTACACCTTC
size: NA
D: NA
J: TRBJ1-2
V: TRBV28

CDR3: CASSPGNKAEAFF
DNA: TGTGCCAGCAGCCCGGGAAATAAGGCTGAAGCTTTCTTT
size: NA
D: NA
J: TRBJ1-1
V: TRBV7-3

CDR3: CASSFTGQRANTGELFF
DNA: TGCGCCAGCAGCTTCACGGGACAACGCGCGAACACCGGGGAGCTGTTTTTT
size: NA
D: NA
J: TRBJ2-2
V: TRBV5-1

CDR3: CAWSSGPNSPLHF
DNA: TGTGCCTGGAGTAGTGGACCCAATTCACCCCTCCACTTT
size: NA
D: NA
J: TRBJ1-6
V: TRBV30

CDR3: CASSEFVVGQGARYGYTF
DNA: TGTGCCAGCAGTGAGTTTGTTGTAGGACAGGGGGCCCGCTATGGCTACACCTTC
size: NA
D: TRBD1
J: TRBJ1-2
V: TRBV2

CDR3: CASTADRGGYTF
DNA: TGTGCCAGCACCGCCGACAGGGGCGGCTACACCTTC
size: NA
D: TRBD1
J: TRBJ1-2
V: TRBV6-5

CDR3: CASSLTRGGTEAFF
DNA: TGCGCCAGCAGCTTAACGAGAGGGGGAACTGAAGCTTTCTTT
size: NA
D: NA
J: TRBJ1-1
V: TRBV5-1

CDR3: CASSLTRVKVSNQPQHF
DNA: TGTGCCAGCAGTTTAACTCGGGTAAAGGTTAGCAATCAGCCCCAGCATTTT
size: few
D: NA
J: TRBJ1-5
V: TRBV28

CDR3: CASSSSGSYGETQYF
DNA: TGTGCCAGCAGTTCTAGCGGGAGTTACGGAGAGACCCAGTACTTC
size: NA
D: TRBD2
J: TRBJ2-5
V: TRBV27

CDR3: CASSYRLQETQYF
DNA: TGTGCCAGCAGTTACCGCCTGCAAGAGACCCAGTACTTC
size: NA
D: NA
J: TRBJ2-5
V: TRBV6-5

CDR3: CAWREDRNYGYTF
DNA: TGTGCCTGGAGAGAAGACAGGAACTATGGCTACACCTTC
size: few
D: NA
J: TRBJ1-2
V: TRBV30

CDR3: CASGRGTDYGYTF
DNA: TGTGCTAGTGGCCGGGGGACAGACTATGGCTACACCTTC
size: NA
D: TRBD1
J: TRBJ1-2
V: TRBV12-5

CDR3: CASSIDQVYGYTF
DNA: TGTGCCAGTAGTATAGACCAGGTCTATGGCTACACCTTC
size: NA
D: NA
J: TRBJ1-2
V: TRBV19

CDR3: CASSNGRYGYTF
DNA: TGTGCCAGCAGCAACGGGAGATATGGCTACACCTTC
size: NA
D: NA
J: TRBJ1-2
V: TRBV6-1

CDR3: CASNEVAKNIQYF
DNA: TGTGCCAGTAATGAAGTAGCCAAAAACATTCAGTACTTC
size: NA
D: NA
J: TRBJ2-4
V: TRBV19

CDR3: CASSLPGEQFF
DNA: TGTGCCAGCAGCTTACCGGGGGAGCAGTTCTTC
size: few
D: NA
J: TRBJ2-1
V: TRBV7-2

CDR3: CASSPQGSREQYF
DNA: TGTGCCAGCAGCCCACAAGGGTCCAGAGAGCAGTACTTC
size: NA
D: NA
J: TRBJ2-7
V: TRBV7-3

CDR3: CASTSLAGASYNEQFF
DNA: TGTGCCAGCACCTCCCTGGCGGGAGCCTCCTACAATGAGCAGTTCTTC
size: few
D: TRBD2
J: TRBJ2-1
V: TRBV28

CDR3: CASSFPNTGSGDEQFF
DNA: TGCGCCAGCAGCTTCCCGAACACAGGGTCCGGGGATGAGCAGTTCTTC
size: NA
D: NA
J: TRBJ2-1
V: TRBV5-1

CDR3: CASTFPTGRSNEKLFF
DNA: TGTGCCAGCACCTTCCCCACAGGACGGAGTAATGAAAAACTGTTTTTT
size: NA
D: NA
J: TRBJ1-4
V: TRBV7-9